A single TCR beta chain is shown here with its context. Its antigen is undetermined. Only in-frame clones appear in the TCRdb table, and some are missing; sequencing was by immunoSEQ multiplex PCR. The repertoire holds a few hundred thousand clones, with around 89% as singletons. Specified treatment: about 20 received Ad26.COV2.S at low or high dose, single or two shots; about 5 received placebo; per-sample allocation not given. Specimens were obtained on day 63 following the first vaccine or placebo injection. The donor's status was that of an adult aged 18-55 years in Boston. Participants' vaccine, an Ad26 vector, delivered Wuhan-strain SARS-CoV-2 spike. The data were obtained in a study of Ad26.COV2.S vaccination and SARS-CoV-2 variants. The wider study: COV1001, an Ad26.COV2.S trial, supplied this vaccine-arm donor.

Study-wide results and limits: Ad26.COV2.S recipients had broader spike-specific TCRs (P = 0.0014).

The TCR originated in a person between 18 and 65 years old who received the Ad26.COV2.S COVID-19 vaccine or a placebo. The specimen was peripheral blood, collected in a trial of Ad26.COV2.S vaccine versus placebo.

CDR3 sequence (DNA): TGTGCCAGCAGCGTAACGGCAGGGCCATTTCGGACTGAAGCTTTCTTT. Protein: CASSVTAGPFRTEAFF. The rearrangement joins TRBV9 to TRBJ1-1; weak D call: TRBD1 (5 bases). CDR1 is SGDLS and CDR2 is YYNGEE in the germline V gene. The CDR3 has 16 amino acids. V lost 1 base, J lost 5 bases, and 18 bases lay in between.